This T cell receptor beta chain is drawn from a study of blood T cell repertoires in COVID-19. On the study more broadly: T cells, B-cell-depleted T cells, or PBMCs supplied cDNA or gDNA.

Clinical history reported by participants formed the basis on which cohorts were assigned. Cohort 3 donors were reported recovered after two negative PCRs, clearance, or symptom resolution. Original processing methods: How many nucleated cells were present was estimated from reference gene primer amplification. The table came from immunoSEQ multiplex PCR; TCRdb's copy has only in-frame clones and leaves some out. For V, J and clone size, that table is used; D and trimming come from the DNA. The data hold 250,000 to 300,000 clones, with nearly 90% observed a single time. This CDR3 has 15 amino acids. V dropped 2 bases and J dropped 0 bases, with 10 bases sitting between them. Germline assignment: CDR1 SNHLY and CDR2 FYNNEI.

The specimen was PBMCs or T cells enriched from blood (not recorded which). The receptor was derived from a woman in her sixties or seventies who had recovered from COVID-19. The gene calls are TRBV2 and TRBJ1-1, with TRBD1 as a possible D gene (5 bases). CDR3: CASSEQGSLNTEAFF. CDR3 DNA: TGTGCCAGCAGTGAACAGGGTTCGTTGAACACTGAAGCTTTCTTT.